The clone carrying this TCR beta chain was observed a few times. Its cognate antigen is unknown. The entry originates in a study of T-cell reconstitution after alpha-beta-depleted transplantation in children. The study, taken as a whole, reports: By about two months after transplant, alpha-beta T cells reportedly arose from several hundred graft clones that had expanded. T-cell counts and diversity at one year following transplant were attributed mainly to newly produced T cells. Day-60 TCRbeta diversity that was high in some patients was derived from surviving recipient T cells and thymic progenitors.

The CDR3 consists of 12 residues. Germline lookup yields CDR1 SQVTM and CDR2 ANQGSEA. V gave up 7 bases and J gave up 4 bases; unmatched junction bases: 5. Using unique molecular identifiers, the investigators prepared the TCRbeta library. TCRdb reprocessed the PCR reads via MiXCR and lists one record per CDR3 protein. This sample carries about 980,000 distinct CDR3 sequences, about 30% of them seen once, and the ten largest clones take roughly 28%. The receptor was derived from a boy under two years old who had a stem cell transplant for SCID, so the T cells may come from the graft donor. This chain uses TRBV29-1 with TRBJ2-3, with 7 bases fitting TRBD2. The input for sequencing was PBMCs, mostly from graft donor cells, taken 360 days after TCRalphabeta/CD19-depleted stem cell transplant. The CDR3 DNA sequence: TGCAGCGGATCGACTAGCTCAGATACGCAGTATTTT. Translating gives CSGSTSSDTQYF.